This T cell receptor beta chain stems from a study of prognosis after radiotherapy for stage I lung cancer. On the study more broadly: Medical inoperability was the status assigned to all non-small cell lung cancer patients. Adenocarcinoma occurred in 11 to 13 patients and squamous cell carcinoma in several.

Germline loops: CDR1 SGHNT, CDR2 YYREEE (reference sequence). There are 14 residues in the CDR3. A remark on this clonotype: A read error may explain this, as a much larger clone is one base away.

Genomic DNA was subjected to two-round multiplex PCR for amplification of TCR beta CDR3. Primers targeting each individual TRBV and TRBJ gene were applied in first-round PCR. MiXCR, applied by TCRdb to the multiplex PCR reads, yields one record per CDR3 protein. The repertoire holds more than 15,000 distinct CDR3 sequences, with 35% to 45% as singletons. The genes are TRBV5-4 and TRBJ2-1; TRBD1 agrees at 8 bases. This sequence originates from a donor aged 50 or older with non-small cell lung cancer. Here the sequenced sample was PBMCs, taken before or after stereotactic body radiation therapy (not recorded which). CDR3: CASSARTGRDEKFF. CDR3 in DNA: TGTGCCAGCAGCGCCAGGACAGGGCGGGATGAGAAGTTCTTC.